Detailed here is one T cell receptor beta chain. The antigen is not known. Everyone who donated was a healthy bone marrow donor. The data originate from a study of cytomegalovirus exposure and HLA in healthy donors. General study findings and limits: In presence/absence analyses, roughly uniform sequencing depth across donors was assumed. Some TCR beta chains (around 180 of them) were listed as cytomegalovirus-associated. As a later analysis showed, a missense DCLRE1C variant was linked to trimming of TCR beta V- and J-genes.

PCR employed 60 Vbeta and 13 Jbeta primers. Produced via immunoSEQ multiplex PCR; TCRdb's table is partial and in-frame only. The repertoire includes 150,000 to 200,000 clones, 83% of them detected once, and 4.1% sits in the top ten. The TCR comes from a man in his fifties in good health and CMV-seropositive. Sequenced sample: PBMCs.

The CDR3 loop reads CASSYSRGTEYEQYF. The CDR3 bases are TGTGCCAGCAGTTACAGCAGGGGGACCGAATACGAGCAGTACTTC. The chain employs TRBV6-5 and TRBJ2-7, with 7 bases matching TRBD1. Looked up from germline, CDR1 is MNHEY and CDR2 is SVGAGI. With V trimmed by 2 bases and J by 4 bases, 8 bases remained unmatched. The CDR3 has 15 residues.